This TCR beta chain was identified in a study of radiotherapy plus CTLA-4 blockade in lung cancer. At the level of the study: Among enrolled patients, less than 20% responded and around 30% achieved disease control.

On this clone itself: The antigen is undetermined.

Study findings and constraints: After radiotherapy and ipilimumab, tumor-derived clones expanded in peripheral blood.

With 2 bases removed from V and 11 bases from J, the gap between germline ends came to 16 bases. The CDR3 covers 14 residues. Germline CDR1 SGDLS, CDR2 YYNGEE. TCRdb's copy holds only in-frame clones and misses some; the assay was immunoSEQ multiplex PCR. The data contain about 110,000 clones, roughly 84% of them singletons. Patients in the study, people with chemo-refractory metastatic non-small-cell lung cancer, received focal radiation plus ipilimumab CTLA-4 blockade. V gene TRBV9 combines with J gene TRBJ2-2; the D gene is possibly TRBD1 (6 bases). The receptor's source is a human donor with non-small cell lung cancer that progressed on radiotherapy plus ipilimumab. Some clones in this sample may be carry-over from other donors' samples. The source material was peripheral blood, sampled from a patient treated with radiotherapy plus ipilimumab. CDR3 loop: CASSVAPTGRELFF. The CDR3 DNA reads as TGTGCCAGCAGCGTCGCACCCACAGGGAGAGAGCTGTTTTTT.